These 12 T cell receptor beta chains came from one sample sequenced in a study of T cell repertoires in cytomegalovirus infection. TCRdb itself ran the reads through MiXCR, one entry per CDR3 protein. Among around 100,000 distinct CDR3 sequences listed, around 40% were seen once. No cognate antigen is known for these TCRs. The sample here was CD8+ T cells from cultured PBMCs, taken from culture after CMV antigen stimulation. The source is a human donor in good health (CMV status not recorded). Some clones in this sample may be carry-over from other donors' samples.

The chain links TRBV7-9 to TRBJ1-6; weak D call: TRBD1 (6 bases). Trimming removed 5 bases from V and 7 bases from J, with 12 bases in between. This CDR3 is 14 amino acids long. The V gene's germline CDR1 is SEHNR and CDR2 FQNEAQ (reference sequence). The chain's CDR3 is CASSEGQYNSPLHF. CDR3 sequence (DNA): TGTGCCAGCAGCGAAGGACAGTACAATTCACCCCTCCACTTT.

V and J are TRBV4-1 and TRBJ2-7; 9 bases align to TRBD1. Unmatched junction bases numbered 3, after V lost 0 bases and J lost 3 bases. There are 15 residues in the CDR3. CDR1 and CDR2 (germline): MGHRA, YSYEKL. CDR3 DNA: TGCGCCAGCAGCCAAGATGGGACAGGGTTCTACGAGCAGTACTTC. This codes for CASSQDGTGFYEQYF.

The CDR3 nucleotides are TGTGCCAGCAGCCTTAGCGGGGGGGTGAACACCGGGGAGCTGTTTTTT. It is translated as CASSLSGGVNTGELFF. The chain is built from TRBV7-8 and TRBJ2-2; 11 nucleotides match TRBD2. J lost 1 base, V lost 5 bases, and 3 bases had no gene match. From germline, CDR1 is SGHVS and CDR2 FQNEAQ. The CDR3 is 16 residues long.

This clonotype was seen more than once but under ten times. The chain is built from TRBV7-9 and TRBJ1-1; maybe TRBD1 (5 bases). CDR3 length equals 14 residues. Germline V CDR1 and CDR2: SEHNR, FQNEAQ (reference sequence). Trimming shortened V by 2 bases and J by 4 bases, and 11 bases separated the two germline ends. The CDR3 is CASSLLQAGTEAFF. The DNA of the CDR3 is TGTGCCAGCAGCTTATTACAGGCCGGCACTGAAGCTTTCTTT.

The gene calls are TRBV11-2 and TRBJ2-3; the match to TRBD2 covers 11 bases. The trim removed 5 bases at V and 4 bases at J, leaving 8 bases unmatched. CDR1 and CDR2 from the germline V gene are SGHAT and FQNNGV. This CDR3 is 16 amino acids long. CDR3 DNA: TGTGCCAGCAGCGCCAGTCTAGCGGGGGGCCCAGATACGCAGTATTTT. This sequence encodes CASSASLAGGPDTQYF.

The V and J genes are TRBV7-6 and TRBJ2-1; 11 bases are shared with TRBD2. V lost 2 bases to trimming and J lost 0 bases; unmatched junction nucleotides: 12. CDR1 is SGHVS and CDR2 is FNYEAQ in the germline V gene. The CDR3 is 20 residues long. The CDR3 bases are TGTGCCAGCAGCTTAATTAGTATACTAGCGGGGGAGAGCTCCTACAATGAGCAGTTCTTC. Encoded protein: CASSLISILAGESSYNEQFF. Based on the CDR3 plus reference TRBV7-6 and TRBJ2-1, the full variable domain is GAGVSQSPRYKVTKRGQDVALRCDPISGHVSLYWYRQALGQGPEFLTYFNYEAQQDKSGLPNDRFSAERPEGSISTLTIQRTEQRDSAMYRCASSLISILAGESSYNEQFFGPGTRLTVL.

The V and J genes are TRBV6-6 and TRBJ2-1; D gene uncertain. Trimming took 0 bases from V and 7 from J, leaving 7 bases between them. CDR3 length: 13 residues. CDR1 is MNHNY and CDR2 is SVGAGI in the germline V gene (reference sequence). CDR3 coding DNA: TGTGCCAGCAGTTACTCGATTTTTAATGAGCAGTTCTTC. The encoded protein is CASSYSIFNEQFF.

The chain carries TRBV7-2 and TRBJ2-1; the D gene is possibly TRBD2 (6 bases). Germline V lookup: CDR1 SGHTA, CDR2 FQGNSA. V gave up 5 bases and J gave up 7 bases, with 12 bases separating them. CDR3 length: 13 residues. DNA of the CDR3: TGTGCCAGCAGCCCGGGACTTACTAATGAGCAGTTCTTC. It translates to CASSPGLTNEQFF. The variable domain in full, completed from reference TRBV7-2 and TRBJ2-1, reads GAGVSQSPSNKVTEKGKDVELRCDPISGHTALYWYRQSLGQGLEFLIYFQGNSAPDKSGLPSDRFSAERTGGSVSTLTIQRTQQEDSAVYLCASSPGLTNEQFFGPGTRLTVL.

The chain couples TRBV28 to TRBJ2-7; the match to TRBD1 covers 7 bases. V lost 6 bases to trimming and J lost 1 base; unmatched junction nucleotides: 0. CDR1 MDHEN and CDR2 SYDVKM come from the germline V gene. The CDR3 runs to 12 residues. CDR3 in DNA: TGTGCCAGCAGGGGACAGTCCTACGAGCAGTACTTC. Translating gives CASRGQSYEQYF.

The genes are TRBV19 and TRBJ2-2, with 8 bases fitting TRBD2. Per the germline V gene, CDR1 is LNHDA and CDR2 is SQIVND (reference sequence). V shed 3 bases, J shed 4 bases, and the junction held 4 bases outside the gene matches. CDR3 length: 15 residues. The CDR3 nucleotides are TGTGCCAGTAGTATCACCGCGGGGGGCACCGGGGAGCTGTTTTTT. Residues: CASSITAGGTGELFF.

For the CDR3, the DNA is TGTGCCAGCAGTTTATATGGTTGGGGTGGGGGTATAAGCCTGAACACTGAAGCTTTCTTT. Protein product: CASSLYGWGGGISLNTEAFF. J is TRBJ1-1 and V is TRBV28; the D gene is possibly TRBD1 (5 bases). CDR3 length equals 20 residues. Per the germline V gene, CDR1 is MDHEN and CDR2 is SYDVKM. Trimming shortened V by 1 base and J by 0 bases, and 24 bases separated the two germline ends.

V and J are TRBV7-9 and TRBJ2-7; D remains unclear. Trimming cost V 6 bases and J 2 bases, with 11 bases left between them. This CDR3 is built from 13 residues. Germline loops: CDR1 SEHNR, CDR2 FQNEAQ (reference sequence). The CDR3 sequence: CASRAESTYEQYF. Here the CDR3 DNA reads TGTGCCAGCAGGGCAGAGTCTACCTACGAGCAGTACTTC.